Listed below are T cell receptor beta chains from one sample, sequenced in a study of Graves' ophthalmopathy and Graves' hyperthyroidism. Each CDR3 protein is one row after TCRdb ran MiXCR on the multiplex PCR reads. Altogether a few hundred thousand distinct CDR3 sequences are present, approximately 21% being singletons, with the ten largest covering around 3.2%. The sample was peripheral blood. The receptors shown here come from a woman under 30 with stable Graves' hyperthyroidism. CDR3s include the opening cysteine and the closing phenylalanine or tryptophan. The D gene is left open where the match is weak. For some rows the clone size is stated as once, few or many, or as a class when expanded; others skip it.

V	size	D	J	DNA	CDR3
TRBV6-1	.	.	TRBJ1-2	TGTGCCAGCAGACGACTCCTCGAAGGGGTGAGGTATGGCTACACCTTC	CASRRLLEGVRYGYTF
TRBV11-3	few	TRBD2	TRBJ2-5	TGTGCCAGCAGTCCCGGGACTAGCGGACCCCAAGAGACCCAGTACTTC	CASSPGTSGPQETQYF
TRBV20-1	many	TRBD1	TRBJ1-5	TGCAGTGCTAGCCCTTTACTCGGACAGGGGACTCAGCCCCAGCATTTT	CSASPLLGQGTQPQHF
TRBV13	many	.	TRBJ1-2	TGTGCCAGCAGCTTAGCGGGTAGGGGCCATGGCTACACCTTC	CASSLAGRGHGYTF
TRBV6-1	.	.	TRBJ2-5	TGTGCCAGCAGGGTCACAGGGTTGCAGACCCAGTACTTC	CASRVTGLQTQYF
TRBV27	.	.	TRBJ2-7	TGTGCCAGCAGTTTCCAAATCTCCTACGAGCAGTACTTC	CASSFQISYEQYF
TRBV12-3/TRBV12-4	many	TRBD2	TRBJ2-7	TGTGCCAGCAGCCGCTCTAGCGGGAGGTACGAGCAGTACTTC	CASSRSSGRYEQYF
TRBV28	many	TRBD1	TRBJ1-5	TGTGCCAGCAGTTTGGGACAGGGTAGCCGCAATCAGCCCCAGCATTTT	CASSLGQGSRNQPQHF
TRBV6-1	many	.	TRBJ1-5	TGTGCCAGCAGGGAAATGAGTGATTGGAATCAGCCCCAGCATTTT	CASREMSDWNQPQHF
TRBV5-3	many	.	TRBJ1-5	TGTGCCAGTAGCTTCGGGGACGGGAAGAGTCAGCCCCAGCATTTT	CASSFGDGKSQPQHF
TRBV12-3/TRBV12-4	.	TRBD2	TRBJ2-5	TGTGCCAGCAGTCTTAGCGGGGGGGCAGAGACCCAGTACTTC	CASSLSGGAETQYF
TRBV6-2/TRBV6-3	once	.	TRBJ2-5	TGTGCCAGCAGTGGACAGCCAGAGGAGACCCAGTACTTC	CASSGQPEETQYF
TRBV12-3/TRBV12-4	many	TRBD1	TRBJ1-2	TGTGCCAGCAGTTTAAAGGGGGCGTCGATCTATGGCTACACCTTC	CASSLKGASIYGYTF
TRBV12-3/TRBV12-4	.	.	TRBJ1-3	TGTGCCAGCAGTCCTACGGCCTACACCATATATTTT	CASSPTAYTIYF
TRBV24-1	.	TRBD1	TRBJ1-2	TGTGCCACCTCTGGACAGGAGAACTATGGCTACACCTTC	CATSGQENYGYTF
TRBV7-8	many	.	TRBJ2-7	TGTGCCAGCAGCTTACGCAGGAACTCCTACGAGCAGTACTTC	CASSLRRNSYEQYF
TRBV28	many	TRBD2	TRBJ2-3	TGTGCCAGCAGGGCGGGAGGACCCACAGATACGCAGTATTTT	CASRAGGPTDTQYF
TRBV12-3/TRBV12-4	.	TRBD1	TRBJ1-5	TGTGCCAGCAGTCGCCGGGACAGGATATATGTCGGCAATCAGCCCCAGCATTTT	CASSRRDRIYVGNQPQHF
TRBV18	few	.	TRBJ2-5	TGTGCCAGCTCACCGGGCCAGACCGAGACCCAGTACTTC	CASSPGQTETQYF
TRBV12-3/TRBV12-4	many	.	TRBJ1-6	TGTGCCAGCAGTTTACAGGGCGGTTCACCCCTCCACTTT	CASSLQGGSPLHF
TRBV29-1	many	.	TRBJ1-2	TGCAGCGTTGAAACAGGAAGGGGCTACACCTTC	CSVETGRGYTF
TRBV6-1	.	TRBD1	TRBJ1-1	TGTGCCAGCAGCGGGACAGGGCTATTGAACACTGAAGCTTTCTTT	CASSGTGLLNTEAFF
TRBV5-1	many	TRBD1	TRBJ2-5	TGCGCCAGCAGCTTGGCCTCGTCAGGGGGCTATGAGACCCAGTACTTC	CASSLASSGGYETQYF
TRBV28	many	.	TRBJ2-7	TGTGCCAGCAGAAAACCTGGGGGAGACCCCGGCGGGCAGTACTTC	CASRKPGGDPGGQYF
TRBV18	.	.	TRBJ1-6	TGTGCCAGCTCACCTACTGGTTTGAATTCACCCCTCCACTTT	CASSPTGLNSPLHF
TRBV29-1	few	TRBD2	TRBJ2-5	TGCAGCGTGGTTGGACTAGCGGGGCAGACCCAGTACTTC	CSVVGLAGQTQYF
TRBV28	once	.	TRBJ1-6	TGTGCCAGCAGACTACGGGCGAGTTCACCCCTCCACTTT	CASRLRASSPLHF
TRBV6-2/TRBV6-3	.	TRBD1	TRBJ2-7	TGTGCCAGCAGTTCGTTGCGGACAGGGAACCCCTACGAGCAGTACTTC	CASSSLRTGNPYEQYF
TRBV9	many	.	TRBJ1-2	TGTGCCAGCAGCCATCCCACCGACAATTCTAACTATGGCTACACCTTC	CASSHPTDNSNYGYTF
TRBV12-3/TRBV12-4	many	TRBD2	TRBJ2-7	TGTGCCAGCAGCAGCCTAGCGGGAAGCTCCTACGAGCAGTACTTC	CASSSLAGSSYEQYF
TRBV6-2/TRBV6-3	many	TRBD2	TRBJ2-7	TGTGCCAGCAGTGCTAGCGGGAGCTACGAGCAGTACTTC	CASSASGSYEQYF
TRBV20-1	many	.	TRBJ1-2	TGCAGTGCCTCCCCGGGCATTCACTATGGCTACACCTTC	CSASPGIHYGYTF
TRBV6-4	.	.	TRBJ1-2	TGTGCCAGCAGTGACCCCTCGGTCACACGAGTTCGTGGCTACACCTTC	CASSDPSVTRVRGYTF
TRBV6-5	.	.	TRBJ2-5	TGTGCCAGCAGTTACTCCAGACGGAAAGAGACCCAGTACTTC	CASSYSRRKETQYF
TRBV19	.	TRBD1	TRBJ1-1	TGTGCCAGTAGAATCAAGGGACAGGGAAGCACTGAAGCTTTCTTT	CASRIKGQGSTEAFF
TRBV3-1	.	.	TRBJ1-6	TGTGCCAGCAGTAGGGCCTCCTATAATTCACCCCTCCACTTT	CASSRASYNSPLHF
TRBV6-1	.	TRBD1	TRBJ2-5	TGTGCCAGCACCCTCGGACCGGGACAGGGAGAGACCCAGTACTTC	CASTLGPGQGETQYF
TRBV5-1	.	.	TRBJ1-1	TGCGCCAGCAGAGGGGCGAACACTGAAGCTTTCTTT	CASRGANTEAFF
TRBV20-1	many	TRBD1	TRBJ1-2	TGCAGTGCAACCCAGGGGGCGGGGTATGGCTACACCTTC	CSATQGAGYGYTF
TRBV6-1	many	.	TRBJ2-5	TGTGCCAGCAGTACAGGGAACCGGTGGGCCCAGTACTTC	CASSTGNRWAQYF
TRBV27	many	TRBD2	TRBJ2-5	TGTGCCAGCAGTCCGTTGCGGGGCGGGAGAGTAGAGACCCAGTACTTC	CASSPLRGGRVETQYF
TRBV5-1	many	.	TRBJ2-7	TGCGCCAGCAGCTTGGGACAGACGCTCGGGGAGCAGTACTTC	CASSLGQTLGEQYF
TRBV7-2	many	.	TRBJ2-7	TGTGCCAGCAGCTTAGCGTGGACTGGCGAGCAGTACTTC	CASSLAWTGEQYF
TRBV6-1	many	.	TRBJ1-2	TGTGCCAGCAGCACCATGGAGTGGGGGGCGAATGGCTACACCTTC	CASSTMEWGANGYTF
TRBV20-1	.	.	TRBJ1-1	TGCAGTGCCCCAGGACTTTTTACGAACACTGAAGCTTTCTTT	CSAPGLFTNTEAFF
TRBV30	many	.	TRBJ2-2	TGTGCCTGGAATAAGTTTGACACCGGGGAGCTGTTTTTT	CAWNKFDTGELFF
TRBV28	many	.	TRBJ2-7	TGTGCCAGCAGTTTGAGGAGCCGCCTAAGCTCCTACGAGCAGTACTTC	CASSLRSRLSSYEQYF
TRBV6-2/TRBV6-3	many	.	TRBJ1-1	TGTGCCAGCAGTTACCGCGATCTACAAGCTTTCTTT	CASSYRDLQAFF
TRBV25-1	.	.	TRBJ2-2	TGTGCCAGCAGAGCCAGGGCTGACACCGGGGAGCTGTTTTTT	CASRARADTGELFF